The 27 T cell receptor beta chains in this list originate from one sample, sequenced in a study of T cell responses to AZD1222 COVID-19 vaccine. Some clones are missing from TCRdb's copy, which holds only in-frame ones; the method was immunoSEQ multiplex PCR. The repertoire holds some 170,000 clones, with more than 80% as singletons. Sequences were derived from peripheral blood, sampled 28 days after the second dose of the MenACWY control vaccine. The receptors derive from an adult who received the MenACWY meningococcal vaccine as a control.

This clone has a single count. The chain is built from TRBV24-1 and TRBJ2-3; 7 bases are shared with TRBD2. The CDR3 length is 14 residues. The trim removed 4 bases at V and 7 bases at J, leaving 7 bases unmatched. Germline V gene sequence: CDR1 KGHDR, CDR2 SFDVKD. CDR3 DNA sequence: TGTGCCACCAGTGACCCCGGGACTACACATACGCAGTATTTT. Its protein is CATSDPGTTHTQYF.

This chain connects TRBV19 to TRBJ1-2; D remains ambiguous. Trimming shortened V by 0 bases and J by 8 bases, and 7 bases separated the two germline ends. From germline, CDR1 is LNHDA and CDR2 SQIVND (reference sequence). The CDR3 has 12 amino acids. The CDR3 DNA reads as TGTGCCAGTAGTATAGATCCTGGGGGCTACACCTTC. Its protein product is CASSIDPGGYTF.

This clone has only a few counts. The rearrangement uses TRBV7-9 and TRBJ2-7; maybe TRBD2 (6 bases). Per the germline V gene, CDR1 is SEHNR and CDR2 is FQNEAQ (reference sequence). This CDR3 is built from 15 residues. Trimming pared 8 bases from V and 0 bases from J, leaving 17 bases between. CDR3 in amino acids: CASAPPSGSSYEQYF. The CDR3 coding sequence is TGTGCCAGCGCCCCCCCCAGCGGGTCCTCCTACGAGCAGTACTTC.

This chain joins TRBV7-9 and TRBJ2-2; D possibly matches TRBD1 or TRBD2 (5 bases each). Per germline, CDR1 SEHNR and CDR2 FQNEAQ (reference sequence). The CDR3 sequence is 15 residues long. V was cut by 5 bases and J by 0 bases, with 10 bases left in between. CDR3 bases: TGTGCCAGCAGCCTCGGGACGGCGAACACCGGGGAGCTGTTTTTT. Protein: CASSLGTANTGELFF.

In nucleotides, the CDR3 is TGTGCCAGTACCTACGGCCGACAGGGGAATTCACCCCTCCACTTT. Translating it yields CASTYGRQGNSPLHF. The chain links TRBV19 to TRBJ1-6, with TRBD1 matching 8 bases. The V segment lost 7 bases and the J segment 7 bases; nucleotides outside the gene matches: 9. Germline values: CDR1 LNHDA, CDR2 SQIVND (reference sequence). The CDR3 totals 15 residues.

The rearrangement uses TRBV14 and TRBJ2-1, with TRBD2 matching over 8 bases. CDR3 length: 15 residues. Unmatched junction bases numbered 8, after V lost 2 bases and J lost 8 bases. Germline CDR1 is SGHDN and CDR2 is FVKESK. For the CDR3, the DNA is TGTGCCAGCAGCCAAAGAATTAGCGGGAACTATGAGCAGTTCTTC. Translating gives CASSQRISGNYEQFF.

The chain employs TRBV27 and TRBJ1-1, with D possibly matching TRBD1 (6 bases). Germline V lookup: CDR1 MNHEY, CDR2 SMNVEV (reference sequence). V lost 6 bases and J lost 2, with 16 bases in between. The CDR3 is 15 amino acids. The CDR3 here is CASSPPPGVNTEAFF. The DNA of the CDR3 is TGTGCCAGCAGCCCACCACCAGGGGTTAACACTGAAGCTTTCTTT.

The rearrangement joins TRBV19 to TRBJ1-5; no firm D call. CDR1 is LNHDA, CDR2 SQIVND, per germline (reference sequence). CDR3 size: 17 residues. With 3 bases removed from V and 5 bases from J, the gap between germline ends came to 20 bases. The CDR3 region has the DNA TGTGCCAGTAGTATCCCTTGGGGAGGGAGGTTTGATCAGCCCCAGCATTTT. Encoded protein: CASSIPWGGRFDQPQHF.

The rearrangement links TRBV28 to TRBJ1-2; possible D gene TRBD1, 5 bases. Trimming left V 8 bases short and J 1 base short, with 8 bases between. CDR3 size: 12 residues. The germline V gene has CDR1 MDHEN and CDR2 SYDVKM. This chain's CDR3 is CASRTSNYGYTF. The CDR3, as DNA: TGTGCCAGCCGGACAAGTAACTATGGCTACACCTTC.

The CDR3 bases are TGTGCCAGCTCAATACAAAGCGTTCGGGCGAGCTCCTACGAGCAGTACTTC. The encoded protein is CASSIQSVRASSYEQYF. The chain joins TRBV18 to TRBJ2-7; no reliable D call. The V gene's germline CDR1 is KGHSH and CDR2 LQKENI. The V end was cut by 5 bases, the J end by 0 bases, with 20 bases between. The CDR3 has 17 residues.

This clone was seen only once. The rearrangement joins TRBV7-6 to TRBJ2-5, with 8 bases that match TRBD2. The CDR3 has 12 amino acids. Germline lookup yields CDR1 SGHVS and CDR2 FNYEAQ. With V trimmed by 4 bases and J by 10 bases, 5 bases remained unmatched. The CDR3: CASSSTGRDQYF. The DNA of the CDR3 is TGTGCCAGCAGCTCTACCGGGAGGGACCAGTACTTC. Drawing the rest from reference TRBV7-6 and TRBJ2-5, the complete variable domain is GAGVSQSPRYKVTKRGQDVALRCDPISGHVSLYWYRQALGQGPEFLTYFNYEAQQDKSGLPNDRFSAERPEGSISTLTIQRTEQRDSAMYRCASSSTGRDQYFGPGTRLLVL.

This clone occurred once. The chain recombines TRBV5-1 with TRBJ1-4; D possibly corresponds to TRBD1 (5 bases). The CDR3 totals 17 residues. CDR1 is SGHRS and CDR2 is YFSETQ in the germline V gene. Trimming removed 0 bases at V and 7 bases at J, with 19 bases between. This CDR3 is CASSLASGDGGAEKLFF. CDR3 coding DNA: TGCGCCAGCAGCTTGGCATCCGGGGACGGAGGGGCTGAAAAACTGTTTTTT.

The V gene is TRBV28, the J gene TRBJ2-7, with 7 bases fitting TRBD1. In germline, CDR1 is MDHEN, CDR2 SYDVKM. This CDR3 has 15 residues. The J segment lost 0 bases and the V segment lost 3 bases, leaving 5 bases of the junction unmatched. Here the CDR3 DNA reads TGTGCCAGCAGTTTTCGGGACAGACGCTCCTACGAGCAGTACTTC. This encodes CASSFRDRRSYEQYF.

This chain's CDR3 is CASRTTGGAGEKLFF. In DNA form, the CDR3 reads TGTGCCAGCAGAACCACAGGGGGCGCGGGTGAAAAACTGTTTTTT. The chain employs TRBV6-5 and TRBJ1-4; 9 nucleotides line up with TRBD1. Losses at the gene ends were 6 bases for V and 7 bases for J; bases not matched to a gene: 9. CDR1 and CDR2 from the germline V gene are MNHEY and SVGAGI. The CDR3 spans 15 residues.

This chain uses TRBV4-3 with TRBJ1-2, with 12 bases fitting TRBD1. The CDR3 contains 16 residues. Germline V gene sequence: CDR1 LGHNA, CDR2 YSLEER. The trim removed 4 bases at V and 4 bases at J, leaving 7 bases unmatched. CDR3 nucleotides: TGCGCCAGCAGCCCGGGGACAGGGGGCATCGTCTATGGCTACACCTTC. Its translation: CASSPGTGGIVYGYTF.

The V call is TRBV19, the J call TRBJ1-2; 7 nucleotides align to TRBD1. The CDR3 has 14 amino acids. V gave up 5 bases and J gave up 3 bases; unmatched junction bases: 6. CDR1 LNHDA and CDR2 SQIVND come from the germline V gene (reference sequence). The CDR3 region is CASSDRGTDYGYTF. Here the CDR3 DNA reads TGTGCCAGTAGTGACCGCGGGACAGACTATGGCTACACCTTC.

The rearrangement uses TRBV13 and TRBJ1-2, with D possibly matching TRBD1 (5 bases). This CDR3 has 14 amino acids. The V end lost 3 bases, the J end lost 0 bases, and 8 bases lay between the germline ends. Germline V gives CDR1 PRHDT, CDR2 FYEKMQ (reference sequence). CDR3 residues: CASSLHRPNYGYTF. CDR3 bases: TGTGCCAGCAGCTTGCACAGGCCTAACTATGGCTACACCTTC.

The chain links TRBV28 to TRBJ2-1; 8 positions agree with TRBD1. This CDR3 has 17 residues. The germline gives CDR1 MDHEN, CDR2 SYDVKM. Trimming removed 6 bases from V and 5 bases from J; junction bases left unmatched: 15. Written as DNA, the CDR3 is TGTGCCAGCAGCGTGATCCAGGGGGCAGTCGTCCACAATGAGCAGTTCTTC. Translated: CASSVIQGAVVHNEQFF.

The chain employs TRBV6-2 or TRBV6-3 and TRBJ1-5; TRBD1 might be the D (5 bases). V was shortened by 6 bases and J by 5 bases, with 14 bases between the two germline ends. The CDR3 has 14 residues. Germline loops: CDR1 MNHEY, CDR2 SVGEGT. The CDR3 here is CASSPGTPYQPQHF. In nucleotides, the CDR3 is TGTGCCAGCAGCCCTGGGACGCCCTATCAGCCCCAGCATTTT.

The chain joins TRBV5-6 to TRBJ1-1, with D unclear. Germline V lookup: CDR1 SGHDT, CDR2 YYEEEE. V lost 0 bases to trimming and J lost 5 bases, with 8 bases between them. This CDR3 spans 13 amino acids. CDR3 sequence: CASSLVAITEAFF. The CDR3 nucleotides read TGTGCCAGCAGCTTGGTGGCGATAACTGAAGCTTTCTTT. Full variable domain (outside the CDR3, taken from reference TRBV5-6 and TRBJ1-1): DAGVTQSPTHLIKTRGQQVTLRCSPKSGHDTVSWYQQALGQGPQFIFQYYEEEERQRGNFPDRFSGHQFPNYSSELNVNALLLGDSALYLCASSLVAITEAFFGQGTRLTVV.

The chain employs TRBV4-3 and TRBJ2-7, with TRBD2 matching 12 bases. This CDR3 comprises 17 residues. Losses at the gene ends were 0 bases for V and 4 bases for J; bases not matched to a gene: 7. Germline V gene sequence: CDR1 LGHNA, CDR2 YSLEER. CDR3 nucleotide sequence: TGCGCCAGCAGCCAAGATGCTAGCGGGAGGGCTCCGTACGAGCAGTACTTC. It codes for CASSQDASGRAPYEQYF.

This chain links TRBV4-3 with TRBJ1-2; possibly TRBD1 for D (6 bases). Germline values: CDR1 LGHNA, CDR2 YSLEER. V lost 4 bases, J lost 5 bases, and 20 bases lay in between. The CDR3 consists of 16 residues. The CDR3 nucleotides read TGCGCCAGCAGCCCCAATTACCGGGGGCAGATTTATGGCTACACCTTC. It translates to CASSPNYRGQIYGYTF.

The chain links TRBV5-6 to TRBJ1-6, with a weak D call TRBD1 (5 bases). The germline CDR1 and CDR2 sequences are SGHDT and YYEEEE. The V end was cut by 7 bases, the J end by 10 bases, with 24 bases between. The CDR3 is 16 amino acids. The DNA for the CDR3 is TGTGCCAGCGCCTCACTTCGGGCAGGGCGCGGCTCACCCCTCCACTTT. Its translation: CASASLRAGRGSPLHF. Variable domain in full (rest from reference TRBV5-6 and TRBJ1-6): DAGVTQSPTHLIKTRGQQVTLRCSPKSGHDTVSWYQQALGQGPQFIFQYYEEEERQRGNFPDRFSGHQFPNYSSELNVNALLLGDSALYLCASASLRAGRGSPLHFGNGTRLTVT.

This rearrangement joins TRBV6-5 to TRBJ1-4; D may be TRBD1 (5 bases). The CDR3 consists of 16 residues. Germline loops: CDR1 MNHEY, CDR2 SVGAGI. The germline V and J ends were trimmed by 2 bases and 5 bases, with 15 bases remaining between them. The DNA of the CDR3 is TGTGCCAGCAGTTACGACGCAGGGCGGAGGAATGAAAAACTGTTTTTT. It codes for CASSYDAGRRNEKLFF.

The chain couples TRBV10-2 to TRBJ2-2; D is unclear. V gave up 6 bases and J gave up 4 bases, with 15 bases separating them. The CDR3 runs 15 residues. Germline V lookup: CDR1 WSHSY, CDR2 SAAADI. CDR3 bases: TGCGCCAGCAGACTCGTGGCAGGTCTCACCGGGGAGCTGTTTTTT. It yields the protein CASRLVAGLTGELFF.

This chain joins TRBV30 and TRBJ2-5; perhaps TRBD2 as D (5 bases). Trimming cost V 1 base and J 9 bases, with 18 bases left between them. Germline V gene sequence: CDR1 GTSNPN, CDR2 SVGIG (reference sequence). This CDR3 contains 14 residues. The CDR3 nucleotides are TGTGCCTGGAGTGCACCATTTCGCAAGAGGGCCCAGTACTTC. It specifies CAWSAPFRKRAQYF.

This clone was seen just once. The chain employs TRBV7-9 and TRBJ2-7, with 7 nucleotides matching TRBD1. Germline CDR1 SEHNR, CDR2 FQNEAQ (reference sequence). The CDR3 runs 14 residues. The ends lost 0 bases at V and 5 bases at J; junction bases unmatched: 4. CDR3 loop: CASSLASTGNEQYF. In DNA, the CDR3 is TGTGCCAGCAGCTTAGCGTCGACAGGGAACGAGCAGTACTTC.